This T cell receptor (beta chain) is from a study of cytomegalovirus exposure and HLA in healthy donors. In the PCR, 60 Vbeta and 13 Jbeta primers were used. The assay was immunoSEQ multiplex PCR, and TCRdb's table has in-frame clones only and misses some. The table lists roughly 160,000 clones, 80% to 90% of them singletons. The CDR3 spans 13 residues. Germline loops: CDR1 MNHEY, CDR2 SVGAGI. Losses at the gene ends were 6 bases for V and 4 bases for J; bases not matched to a gene: 5. General observations from the study: Evidence from a later analysis indicated that most CMV-associated TCR beta chains looked HLA-restricted.

Remarks on this clone: What it binds is not known.

V usage is TRBV6-5 and J usage is TRBJ1-1; 7 bases map to TRBD1. The source of this sequence is a young man in good health and CMV-seropositive. Sequenced input: PBMCs. The CDR3 DNA reads TGTGCCAGCAGGAACAGGGGAGGCACTGAAGCTTTCTTT. It yields the protein CASRNRGGTEAFF.